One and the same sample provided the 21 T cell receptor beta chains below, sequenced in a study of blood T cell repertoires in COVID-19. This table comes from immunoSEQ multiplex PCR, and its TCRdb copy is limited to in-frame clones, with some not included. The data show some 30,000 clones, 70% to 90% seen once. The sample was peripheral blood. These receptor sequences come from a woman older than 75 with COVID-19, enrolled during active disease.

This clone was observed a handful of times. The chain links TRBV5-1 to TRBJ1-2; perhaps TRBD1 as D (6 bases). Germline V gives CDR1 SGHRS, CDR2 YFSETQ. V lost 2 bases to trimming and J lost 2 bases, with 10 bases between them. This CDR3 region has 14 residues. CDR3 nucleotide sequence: TGCGCCAGCAGCTTAGATCAGGGGAACTATGGCTACACCTTC. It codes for CASSLDQGNYGYTF.

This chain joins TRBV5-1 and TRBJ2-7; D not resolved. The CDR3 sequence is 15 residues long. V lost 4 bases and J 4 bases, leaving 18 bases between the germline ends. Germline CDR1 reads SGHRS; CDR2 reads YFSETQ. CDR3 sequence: CASSPSPGSRYEQYF. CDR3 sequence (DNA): TGCGCCAGCAGCCCATCGCCGGGTTCCCGGTACGAGCAGTACTTC.

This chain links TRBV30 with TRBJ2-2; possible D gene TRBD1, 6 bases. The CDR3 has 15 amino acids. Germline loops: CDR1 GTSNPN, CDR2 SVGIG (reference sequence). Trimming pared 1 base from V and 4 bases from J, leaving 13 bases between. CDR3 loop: CAWSARGSGTGELFF. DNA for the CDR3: TGTGCCTGGAGTGCGAGGGGGTCGGGCACCGGGGAGCTGTTTTTT.

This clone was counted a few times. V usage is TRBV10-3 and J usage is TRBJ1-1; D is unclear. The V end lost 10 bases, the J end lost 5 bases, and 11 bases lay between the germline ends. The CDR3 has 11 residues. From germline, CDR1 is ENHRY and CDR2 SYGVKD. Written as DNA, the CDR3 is TGTGCCACGGTACGAGGGACTGAAGCTTTCTTT. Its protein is CATVRGTEAFF.

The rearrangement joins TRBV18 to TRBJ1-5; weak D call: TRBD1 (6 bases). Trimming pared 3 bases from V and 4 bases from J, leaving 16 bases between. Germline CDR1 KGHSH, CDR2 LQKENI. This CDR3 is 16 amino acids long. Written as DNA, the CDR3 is TGTGCCAGCTCACCGAGTGGCAGGGGCGATAATCAGCCCCAGCATTTT. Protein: CASSPSGRGDNQPQHF.

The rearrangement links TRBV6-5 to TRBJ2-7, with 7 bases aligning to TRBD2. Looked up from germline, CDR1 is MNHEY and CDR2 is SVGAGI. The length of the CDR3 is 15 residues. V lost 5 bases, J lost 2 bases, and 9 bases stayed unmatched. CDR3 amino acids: CASSHLGGSTYEQYF. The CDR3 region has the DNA TGTGCCAGCAGTCACCTCGGGGGGTCCACCTACGAGCAGTACTTC.

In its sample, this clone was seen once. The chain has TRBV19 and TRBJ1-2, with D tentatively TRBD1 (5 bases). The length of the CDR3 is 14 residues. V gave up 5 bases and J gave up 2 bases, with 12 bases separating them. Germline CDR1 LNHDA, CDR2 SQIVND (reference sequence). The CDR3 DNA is TGTGCCAGTAGTCCCCCAGGGATAAACTATGGCTACACCTTC. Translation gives CASSPPGINYGYTF.

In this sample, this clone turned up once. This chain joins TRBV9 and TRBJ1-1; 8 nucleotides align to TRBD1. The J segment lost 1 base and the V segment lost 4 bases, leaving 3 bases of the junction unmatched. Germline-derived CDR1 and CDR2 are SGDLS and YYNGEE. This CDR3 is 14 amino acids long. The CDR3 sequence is CASSPGQENTEAFF. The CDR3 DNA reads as TGTGCCAGCAGCCCGGGACAGGAGAACACTGAAGCTTTCTTT.

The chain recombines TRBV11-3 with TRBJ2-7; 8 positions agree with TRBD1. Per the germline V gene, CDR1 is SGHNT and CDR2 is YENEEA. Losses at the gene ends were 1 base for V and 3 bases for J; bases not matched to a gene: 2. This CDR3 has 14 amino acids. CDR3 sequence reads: CASSLAGGDYEQYF. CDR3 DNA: TGTGCCAGCAGCTTAGCAGGGGGCGACTACGAGCAGTACTTC.

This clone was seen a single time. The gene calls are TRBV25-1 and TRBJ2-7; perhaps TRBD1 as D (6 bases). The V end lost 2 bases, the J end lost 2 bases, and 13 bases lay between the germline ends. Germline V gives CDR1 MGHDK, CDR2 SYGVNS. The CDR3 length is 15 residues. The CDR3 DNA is TGTGCCAGCAGTGAACACGGACAGCAGACCTACGAGCAGTACTTC. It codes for CASSEHGQQTYEQYF.

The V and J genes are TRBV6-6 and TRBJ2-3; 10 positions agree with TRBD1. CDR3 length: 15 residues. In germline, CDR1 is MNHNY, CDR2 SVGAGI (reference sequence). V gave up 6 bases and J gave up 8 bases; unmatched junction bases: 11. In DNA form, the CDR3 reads TGTGCCAGCAGCTCCGGGACAGGGGAACATGTTACGCAGTATTTT. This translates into CASSSGTGEHVTQYF.

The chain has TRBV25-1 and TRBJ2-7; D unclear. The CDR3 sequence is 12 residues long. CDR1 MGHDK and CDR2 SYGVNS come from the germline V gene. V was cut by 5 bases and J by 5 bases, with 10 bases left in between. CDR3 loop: CASSPKSHEQYF. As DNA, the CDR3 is TGTGCCAGCAGTCCCAAAAGCCACGAGCAGTACTTC.

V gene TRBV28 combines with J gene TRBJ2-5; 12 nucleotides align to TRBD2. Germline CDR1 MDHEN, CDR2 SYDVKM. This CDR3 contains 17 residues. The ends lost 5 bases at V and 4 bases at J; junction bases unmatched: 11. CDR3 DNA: TGTGCCAGCAGTGCAACTAGCGGGGGGACCCTTCCAGAGACCCAGTACTTC. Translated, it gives CASSATSGGTLPETQYF. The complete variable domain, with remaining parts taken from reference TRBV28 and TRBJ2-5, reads DVKVTQSSRYLVKRTGEKVFLECVQDMDHENMFWYRQDPGLGLRLIYFSYDVKMKEKGDIPEGYSVSREKKERFSLILESASTNQTSMYLCASSATSGGTLPETQYFGPGTRLLVL.

CDR3 residues: CASSLLGQGAYEQYF. In nucleotides, the CDR3 is TGCGCCAGCAGCTTGTTGGGACAGGGGGCCTACGAGCAGTACTTC. This chain uses TRBV5-1 with TRBJ2-7; 11 bases match TRBD1. The V and J ends lost 1 base and 2 bases, in that order; junction bases with no gene match: 2. Germline-derived CDR1 and CDR2 are SGHRS and YFSETQ. The CDR3 loop spans 15 amino acids.

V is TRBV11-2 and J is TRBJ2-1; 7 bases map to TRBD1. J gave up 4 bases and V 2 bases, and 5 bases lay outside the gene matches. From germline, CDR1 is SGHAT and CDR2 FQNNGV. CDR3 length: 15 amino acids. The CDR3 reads CASSLQQGIYNEQFF. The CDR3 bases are TGTGCCAGCAGCTTACAACAGGGGATATACAATGAGCAGTTCTTC.

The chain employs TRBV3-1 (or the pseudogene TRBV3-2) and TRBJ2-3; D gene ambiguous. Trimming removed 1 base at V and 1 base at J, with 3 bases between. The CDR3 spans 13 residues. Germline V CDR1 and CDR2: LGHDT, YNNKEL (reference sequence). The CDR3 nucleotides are TGTGCCAGCAGCCAAGCGGGCACAGATACGCAGTATTTT. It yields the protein CASSQAGTDTQYF.

The CDR3 here is CASSQGVGGNYGYTF. In nucleotides, the CDR3 is TGTGCCAGCAGCCAAGGGGTCGGGGGAAACTATGGCTACACCTTC. The chain carries TRBV4-2 and TRBJ1-2, with D tentatively TRBD1 (5 bases). V lost 1 base to trimming and J lost 2 bases, with 11 bases between them. There are 15 residues in the CDR3. Germline V gene sequence: CDR1 LGHNA, CDR2 YNFKEQ.

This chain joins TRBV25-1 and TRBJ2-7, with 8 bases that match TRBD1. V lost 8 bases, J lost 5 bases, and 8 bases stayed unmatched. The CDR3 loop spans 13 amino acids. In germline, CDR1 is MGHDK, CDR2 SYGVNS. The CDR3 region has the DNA TGTGCCAGCGCACGGGACAGGTCGAACGAGCAGTACTTC. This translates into CASARDRSNEQYF.

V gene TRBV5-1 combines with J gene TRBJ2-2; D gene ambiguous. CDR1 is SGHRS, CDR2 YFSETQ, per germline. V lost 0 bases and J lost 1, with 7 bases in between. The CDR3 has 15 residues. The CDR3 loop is CASSLVPENTGELFF. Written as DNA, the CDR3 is TGCGCCAGCAGCTTGGTTCCAGAGAACACCGGGGAGCTGTTTTTT.

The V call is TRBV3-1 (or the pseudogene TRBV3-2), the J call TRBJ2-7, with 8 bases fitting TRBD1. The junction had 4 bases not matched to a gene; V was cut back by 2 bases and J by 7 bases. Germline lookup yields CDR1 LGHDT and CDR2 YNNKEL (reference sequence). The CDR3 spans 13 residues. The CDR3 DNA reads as TGTGCCAGCAGCCAACAGGGGGCGGAGGAGCAGTACTTC. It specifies CASSQQGAEEQYF.

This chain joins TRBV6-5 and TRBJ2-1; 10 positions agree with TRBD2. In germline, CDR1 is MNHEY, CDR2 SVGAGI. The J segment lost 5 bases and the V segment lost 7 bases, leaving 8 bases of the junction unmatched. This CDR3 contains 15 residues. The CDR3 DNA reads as TGTGCCAGCAAAGCGGGGGGGCTTGGTGACAATGAGCAGTTCTTC. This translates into CASKAGGLGDNEQFF.